Each of the 20 T cell receptor beta chains below was sequenced from the same sample in a study of neoadjuvant anti-PD-1 for oral cavity cancer. The method was immunoSEQ multiplex PCR; TCRdb's version includes in-frame clones alone and lacks a portion of them. This sample has around 10,000 clones, with 63% found just once. The time point: after neoadjuvant nivolumab, at surgical resection. Here the sequenced sample was tumor tissue, taken after nivolumab (anti-PD-1) treatment. These receptors were obtained from a person aged 35-79 years with oral cavity squamous cell carcinoma.

This clone has more than one count but fewer than ten. The chain employs TRBV6-1 and TRBJ1-2, with D possibly matching TRBD1 (5 bases). This CDR3 contains 16 residues. The germline CDR1 and CDR2 sequences are MNHNS and SASEGT. V was pared by 6 bases and J by 7 bases, with 24 bases between. CDR3 sequence: CASRESGQSGGAGYTF. As DNA, the CDR3 is TGTGCCAGCAGAGAATCGGGGCAATCCGGCGGGGCTGGCTACACCTTC.

V usage is TRBV7-6 and J usage is TRBJ2-7; 9 bases agree with TRBD1. The CDR3 contains 15 residues. V was clipped by 5 bases and J by 6 bases; unmatched bases: 11. Germline values: CDR1 SGHVS, CDR2 FNYEAQ. CDR3 protein: CASSPRDRVSFEQYF. CDR3 in DNA: TGTGCCAGCAGCCCCCGGGACAGGGTCTCGTTCGAGCAGTACTTC. Filled out from reference TRBV7-6 and TRBJ2-7, the complete variable domain reads GAGVSQSPRYKVTKRGQDVALRCDPISGHVSLYWYRQALGQGPEFLTYFNYEAQQDKSGLPNDRFSAERPEGSISTLTIQRTEQRDSAMYRCASSPRDRVSFEQYFGPGTRLTVT.

The genes are TRBV5-1 and TRBJ1-1; tentative D call: TRBD1 (6 bases). CDR1 SGHRS and CDR2 YFSETQ come from the germline V gene. V was clipped by 2 bases and J by 0 bases, with 14 bases between them. CDR3 size: 16 residues. The CDR3 is CASSFNIGQMNTEAFF. CDR3 sequence (DNA): TGCGCCAGCAGCTTTAACATCGGACAGATGAACACTGAAGCTTTCTTT.

Regarding this clone: At one end the junction does not follow the germline gene, possibly because of a read error. This chain uses TRBV6-6 with TRBJ1-5; D may be TRBD1 (5 bases). Germline loops: CDR1 MNHNY, CDR2 SVGAGI (reference sequence). There are 15 residues in the CDR3. CDR3: CASSYSPGSRQPQHF. In nucleotides, the CDR3 is TGTGCCAGCAGCTACTCTCCAGGGTCCCGTCAGCCCCAGCATTTT.

The J gene is TRBJ1-6, the V gene TRBV5-1; D remains ambiguous. Germline CDR1 and CDR2: SGHRS and YFSETQ. This CDR3 has 17 residues. The V and J ends lost 4 bases and 0 bases respectively, with 14 bases between them. Here the CDR3 DNA reads TGCGCCAGCAGCGAAAAGGACGGTTTCTCCTATAATTCACCCCTCCACTTT. It encodes CASSEKDGFSYNSPLHF.

This clone was observed a handful of times. This chain uses TRBV4-1 with TRBJ1-4; D perhaps matches TRBD1 (5 bases). V dropped 0 bases and J dropped 8 bases, with 13 bases sitting between them. CDR1 is MGHRA, CDR2 YSYEKL, per germline. This CDR3 is 15 amino acids long. In DNA, the CDR3 is TGCGCCAGCAGCCAAGAGGGAGGGACCTCCGAAAAACTGTTTTTT. Translating gives CASSQEGGTSEKLFF.

This chain connects TRBV5-1 to TRBJ2-3; TRBD1 matches at 8 bases. The V gene end was trimmed by 0 bases and the J gene end by 0 bases; junction bases not matched to a gene: 3. This CDR3 comprises 16 residues. Per germline, CDR1 SGHRS and CDR2 YFSETQ. This chain's CDR3 is CASSLGTGSSTDTQYF. CDR3 DNA: TGCGCCAGCAGCTTGGGGACAGGGTCTAGCACAGATACGCAGTATTTT.

The rearrangement joins TRBV6-5 to TRBJ2-1, with 7 bases lining up with TRBD2. The CDR3 runs 14 residues. Trimming cost V 6 bases and J 5 bases; bases outside gene matches: 7. CDR1 and CDR2 (germline): MNHEY, SVGAGI. The CDR3 loop reads CASRSPSGHNEQFF. DNA of the CDR3: TGTGCCAGCAGAAGTCCTAGCGGTCACAATGAGCAGTTCTTC.

The chain is built from TRBV5-1 and TRBJ2-1; D is unclear. From germline, CDR1 is SGHRS and CDR2 YFSETQ. V dropped 1 base and J dropped 2 bases, with 4 bases sitting between them. The CDR3 is 13 residues long. In DNA, the CDR3 is TGCGCCAGCAGCTTGCTGGCCTACAATGAGCAGTTCTTC. This gives the protein CASSLLAYNEQFF.

The J gene is TRBJ2-3, the V gene TRBV11-1; the D gene is possibly TRBD1 (5 bases). Trimming took off 5 bases at V and 4 bases at J, with 16 bases between the two ends. The CDR3 extends over 15 amino acids. Germline assignment: CDR1 SGHAT and CDR2 FQDESV (reference sequence). CDR3 sequence: CASSLRVSSADTQYF. The CDR3 DNA reads TGTGCCAGCAGCCTCAGGGTTTCATCTGCAGATACGCAGTATTTT.

The rearrangement uses TRBV11-2 and TRBJ2-3; 8 nucleotides align to TRBD2. The CDR3 length is 15 residues. Germline CDR1 reads SGHAT; CDR2 reads FQNNGV. Unmatched junction bases numbered 7, after V lost 8 bases and J lost 0 bases. The CDR3 sequence is CASGASGSSTDTQYF. In DNA form, the CDR3 reads TGTGCCAGCGGTGCTAGCGGGTCTAGCACAGATACGCAGTATTTT.

This chain connects TRBV4-1 to TRBJ2-3; weak D call: TRBD2 (5 bases). This CDR3 contains 14 residues. Germline CDR1 MGHRA, CDR2 YSYEKL. V shed 5 bases and J shed 0 bases, with 9 bases lying between them. CDR3 in amino acids: CASSWTPSTDTQYF. In DNA, the CDR3 is TGCGCCAGCAGCTGGACTCCCAGCACAGATACGCAGTATTTT.

The chain uses TRBV6-5 and TRBJ1-6; D unresolved. In germline, CDR1 is MNHEY, CDR2 SVGAGI. The CDR3 extends over 14 amino acids. V was pared by 6 bases and J by 10 bases, with 16 bases between. The CDR3 sequence is CASRPDGMGSPLHF. CDR3 sequence (DNA): TGTGCCAGCAGACCTGACGGCATGGGATCACCCCTCCACTTT.

The genes are TRBV9 and TRBJ2-7; D possibly matches TRBD1 or TRBD2 (5 bases each). CDR1 and CDR2 from the germline V gene are SGDLS and YYNGEE. Trimming cost V 4 bases and J 2 bases, with 13 bases left between them. The CDR3 has 14 amino acids. This CDR3 reads CASSLAQGAYEQYF. The CDR3 DNA follows: TGTGCCAGCAGCTTGGCGCAGGGAGCCTACGAGCAGTACTTC.

This chain connects TRBV29-1 to TRBJ2-2, with no clear D. This CDR3 is 14 amino acids long. Germline loops: CDR1 SQVTM, CDR2 ANQGSEA. Trimming stripped 4 bases from V and 4 bases from J, with 13 bases between. The CDR3 here is CSVGGQMVTGELFF. The CDR3 coding sequence is TGCAGCGTTGGAGGTCAGATGGTCACCGGGGAGCTGTTTTTT.

This clone has just one count. The chain is built from TRBV15 and TRBJ2-7; TRBD2 matches at 8 bases. After removal of 0 bases from V and 4 bases from J, the junction contained 5 bases not matched to a gene. Germline V CDR1 and CDR2: LNHNV, YYDKDF (reference sequence). The CDR3 has 15 residues. The CDR3 protein is CATSRDRAGGYEQYF. The CDR3, as DNA: TGTGCCACCAGCAGAGATCGTGCGGGAGGTTACGAGCAGTACTTC. The whole variable domain, filled in from reference TRBV15 and TRBJ2-7, reads DAMVIQNPRYQVTQFGKPVTLSCSQTLNHNVMYWYQQKSSQAPKLLFHYYDKDFNNEADTPDNFQSRRPNTSFCFLDIRSPGLGDTAMYLCATSRDRAGGYEQYFGPGTRLTVT.

The chain carries TRBV7-9 and TRBJ2-1; D is unresolved. The germline CDR1 and CDR2 sequences are SEHNR and FQNEAQ (reference sequence). The CDR3 totals 14 residues. Between the trimmed V and J ends, which lost 2 bases and 9 bases, there was a span of 14 bases. The CDR3 nucleotides read TGTGCCAGCAGCTTATCCGGGTCACATCGTGAGCAGTTCTTC. This encodes CASSLSGSHREQFF.

This clone showed up just once. The J gene is TRBJ2-2, the V gene TRBV10-2; 7 bases line up with TRBD1. CDR1 is WSHSY and CDR2 is SAAADI in the germline V gene. The length of the CDR3 is 17 residues. The junction had 5 bases not matched to a gene; V was cut back by 0 bases and J by 1 base. CDR3 residues: CASSESRRTGNTGELFF. CDR3 nucleotide sequence: TGCGCCAGCAGTGAGTCGAGGCGGACAGGGAACACCGGGGAGCTGTTTTTT.

V gene TRBV30 combines with J gene TRBJ1-2, with 8 bases aligning to TRBD1. V was clipped by 3 bases and J by 0 bases; unmatched bases: 3. The CDR3 has 14 residues. CDR1 and CDR2 (germline): GTSNPN, SVGIG (reference sequence). CDR3 protein: CAWRWTGPNYGYTF. The CDR3 region has the DNA TGTGCCTGGAGGTGGACAGGGCCTAACTATGGCTACACCTTC.

This clone was seen a handful of times. A read error may account for a junction end that differs from germline. This rearrangement joins TRBV7-7 to TRBJ2-5; D is unresolved. The CDR3 covers 15 residues. CDR1 and CDR2 (germline): SSHAT, FNYEAQ (reference sequence). CDR3 sequence reads: CASSSMGLLGETQYF. The CDR3 DNA reads TGTGCTAGCAGCTCGATGGGCCTATTAGGAGAGACCCAGTACTTC.